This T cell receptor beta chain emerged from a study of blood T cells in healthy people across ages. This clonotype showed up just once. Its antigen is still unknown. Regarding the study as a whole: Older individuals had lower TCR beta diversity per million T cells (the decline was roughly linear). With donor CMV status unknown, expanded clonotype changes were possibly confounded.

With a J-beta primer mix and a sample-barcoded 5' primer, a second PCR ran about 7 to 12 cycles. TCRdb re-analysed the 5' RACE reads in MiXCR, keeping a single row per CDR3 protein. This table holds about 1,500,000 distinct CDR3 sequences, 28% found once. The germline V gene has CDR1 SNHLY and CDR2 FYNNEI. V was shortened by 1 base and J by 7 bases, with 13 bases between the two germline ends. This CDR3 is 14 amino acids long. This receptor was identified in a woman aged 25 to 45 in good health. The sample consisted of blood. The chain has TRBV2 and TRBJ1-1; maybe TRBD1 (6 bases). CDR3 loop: CASSEDRVFLEAFF. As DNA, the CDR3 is TGTGCCAGCAGTGAAGACAGGGTTTTCCTTGAAGCTTTCTTT. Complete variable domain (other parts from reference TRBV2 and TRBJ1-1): EPEVTQTPSHQVTQMGQEVILRCVPISNHLYFYWYRQILGQKVEFLVSFYNNEISEKSEIFDDQFSVERPDGSNFTLKIRSTKLEDSAMYFCASSEDRVFLEAFFGQGTRLTVV.